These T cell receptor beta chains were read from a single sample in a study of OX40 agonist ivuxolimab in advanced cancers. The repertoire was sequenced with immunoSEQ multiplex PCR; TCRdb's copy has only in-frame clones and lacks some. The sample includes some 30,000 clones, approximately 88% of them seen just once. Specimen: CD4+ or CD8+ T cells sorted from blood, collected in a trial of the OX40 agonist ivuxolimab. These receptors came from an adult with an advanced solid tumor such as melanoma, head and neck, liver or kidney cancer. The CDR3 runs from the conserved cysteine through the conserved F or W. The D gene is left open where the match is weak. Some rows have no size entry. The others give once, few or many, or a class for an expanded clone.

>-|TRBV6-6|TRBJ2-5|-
TGTGCCAGCAGTTACGGGGTGGATGCAGAGACCCAGTACTTC
CASSYGVDAETQYF
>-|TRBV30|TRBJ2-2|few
TGTGCCTGGAGTGTAGGGGACACCGGGGAGCTGTTTTTT
CAWSVGDTGELFF
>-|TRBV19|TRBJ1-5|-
TGTGCCAGTGCCCCGGGGGGCAATCAGCCCCAGCATTTT
CASAPGGNQPQHF
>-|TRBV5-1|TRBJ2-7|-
TGCGCCAGCCCCTTGGTTGGTTCCTACGAGCAGTACTTC
CASPLVGSYEQYF
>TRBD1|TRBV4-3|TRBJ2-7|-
TGCGCCAGCAGCCAAGCGATAGGGACAGGGGGCTACGAGCAGTACTTC
CASSQAIGTGGYEQYF
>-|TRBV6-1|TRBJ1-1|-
TGTGCCAGCAATCGGAAGGCCACCATGAACACTGAAGCTTTCTTT
CASNRKATMNTEAFF
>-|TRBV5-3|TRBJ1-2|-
TGTGCCAGCAGCTTAGCGTTGATTGGCTACACCTTC
CASSLALIGYTF
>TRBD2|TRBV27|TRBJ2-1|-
TGTGCCAGCAGTTCCGAGCGGGATTCCTACAATGAGCAGTTCTTC
CASSSERDSYNEQFF
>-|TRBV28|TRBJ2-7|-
TGTGCCAGCAGTTTATCGGCGGGCTCCTACGAGCAGTACTTC
CASSLSAGSYEQYF
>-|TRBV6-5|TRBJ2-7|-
TGTGCCAGCAGTTACTCGAGAAGTTCACGCTACGAGCAGTACTTC
CASSYSRSSRYEQYF
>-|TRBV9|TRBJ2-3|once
TGTGCCAGCAGCGTAGGCGGCTCCATCACAGATACGCAGTATTTT
CASSVGGSITDTQYF
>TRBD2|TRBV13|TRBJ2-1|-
TGTGCCAGCAGCTTAGTGCGGGGAGGGAGTGAGCAGTTCTTC
CASSLVRGGSEQFF
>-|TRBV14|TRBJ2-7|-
TGTGCCAGCAGCCAAGGTAGGGCCGGGGCCTACGAGCAGTACTTC
CASSQGRAGAYEQYF
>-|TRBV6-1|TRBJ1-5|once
TGTGCCAGCAGGGTATGGGGGTCCTTTCTTCCCCAGCATTTT
CASRVWGSFLPQHF
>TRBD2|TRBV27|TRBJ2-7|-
TGTGCCAGCAGTTTATCTAGCGGGAGCGAGCAGTACTTC
CASSLSSGSEQYF
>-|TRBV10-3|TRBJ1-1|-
TGTGCCATCCTCGACGGCCGAGACACTGAAGCTTTCTTT
CAILDGRDTEAFF
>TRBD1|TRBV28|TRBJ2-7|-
TGTGCCAGCAGTCCTACGACAGGGGGATTCTACGAGCAGTACTTC
CASSPTTGGFYEQYF
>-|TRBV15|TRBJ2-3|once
TGTGCCACCAGCGCCCGAATTCGCACGGATACGCAGTATTTT
CATSARIRTDTQYF
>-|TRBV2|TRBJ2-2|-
TGTGCCAGCAGTGAAGGGGGGTTCCCGAACACCGGGGAGCTGTTTTTT
CASSEGGFPNTGELFF
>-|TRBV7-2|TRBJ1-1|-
TGTGCCAGCAGCTTAGCCTTAAGGTATTATGAGAACACTGAAGCTTTCTTT
CASSLALRYYENTEAFF
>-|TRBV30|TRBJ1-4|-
TGTGCCTGGAGTGTAATGGCAGGGGAGGATGAAAAACTGTTTTTT
CAWSVMAGEDEKLFF
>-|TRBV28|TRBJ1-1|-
TGTGCCAGCAGTTCTGGGAACACTGAAGCTTTCTTT
CASSSGNTEAFF
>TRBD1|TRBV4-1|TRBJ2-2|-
TGCGCCAGCAGCCAAGTCCAGGGGGCCGGGGAGCTGTTTTTT
CASSQVQGAGELFF
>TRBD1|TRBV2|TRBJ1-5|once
TGTGCCAGCAGTGAAAGGGGGCTGGCAGACCGCAATCAGCCCCAGCATTTT
CASSERGLADRNQPQHF
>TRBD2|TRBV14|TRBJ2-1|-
TGTGCCAGCAGCCAAGGTCACGGGAGGGTCGGCAATGAGCAGTTCTTC
CASSQGHGRVGNEQFF
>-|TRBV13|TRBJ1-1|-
TGTGCCAGCAGCTTAGGCCTAGGGGACCAAGCTTTCTTT
CASSLGLGDQAFF
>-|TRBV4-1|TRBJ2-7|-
TGCGCCAGCAGCCAAAAATACAGGGACTCCTACGAGCAGTACTTC
CASSQKYRDSYEQYF
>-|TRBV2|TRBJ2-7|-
TGTGCCAGCAGGCCCAGGGGGGGGTCAGACGAGCAGTACTTC
CASRPRGGSDEQYF
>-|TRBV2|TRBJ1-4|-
TGTGCCAGCAGTGACTGGCCGTGGGAAAAACTGTTTTTT
CASSDWPWEKLFF
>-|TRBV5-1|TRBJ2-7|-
TGCGCCAGCAAGGCGGACAGTTCCTACGAGCAGTACTTC
CASKADSSYEQYF
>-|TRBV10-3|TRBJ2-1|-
TGTGCCATCAGTGGTAGTACGAATGAGCAGTTCTTC
CAISGSTNEQFF
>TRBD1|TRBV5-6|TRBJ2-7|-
TGTGCCAGCAGCTCCGGGACAGGGAACCCCTACGAGCAGTACTTC
CASSSGTGNPYEQYF
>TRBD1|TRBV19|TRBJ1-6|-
TGTGCCAGTAGTGAACGACAGGGGAACACCTATAATTCACCCCTCCACTTT
CASSERQGNTYNSPLHF
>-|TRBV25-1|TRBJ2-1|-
TGTGCCAGCAGTGACCCAAACTCGGGTGAGCAGTTCTTC
CASSDPNSGEQFF
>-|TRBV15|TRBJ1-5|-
TGTGCCACCAGCAGAGACGGTAGCAATCAGCCCCAGCATTTT
CATSRDGSNQPQHF
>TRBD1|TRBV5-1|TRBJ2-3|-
TGCGCCAGCAACCCTCGGACAGGCTCCCCAGATACGCAGTATTTT
CASNPRTGSPDTQYF
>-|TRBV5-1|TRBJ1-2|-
TGCGCCAGCAGCCTCAGTGGGTATGGCTACACCTTC
CASSLSGYGYTF
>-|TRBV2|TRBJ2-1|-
TGTGCCAGCAGAGGATCTGAGCAGTTCTTC
CASRGSEQFF
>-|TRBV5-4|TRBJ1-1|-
TGTGCCAGCAGCTTGGTAACGAACACTGAAGCTTTCTTT
CASSLVTNTEAFF
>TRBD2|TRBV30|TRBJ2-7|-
TGTGCCTGGAGTGTGGCGGGGGGGTACGAGCAGTACTTC
CAWSVAGGYEQYF